A single sample is the source of the 27 T cell receptor beta chains below, sequenced in a study of blood T cell repertoires in COVID-19. Profiling relied on immunoSEQ multiplex PCR, and the TCRdb table lists in-frame clones only, not all of them. The repertoire consists of about 160,000 clones, with over 85% occurring once and the leading ten covering under 5%. Sequenced sample: peripheral blood. Source of these receptors: a woman aged 50 to 60 with acute or convalescent COVID-19.

V and J are TRBV5-3 and TRBJ2-7; D perhaps matches TRBD2 (5 bases). TRBV5-3 is flagged as an ORF with uncertain function. The CDR3 extends over 13 amino acids. The V end was cut by 4 bases, the J end by 1 base, with 9 bases between. This CDR3 is CARSQRISYEQYF. The CDR3 coding sequence is TGTGCCAGAAGCCAGCGGATTTCCTACGAGCAGTACTTC.

The rearrangement links TRBV7-2 to TRBJ1-2; no definite D call. The V end was cut by 0 bases, the J end by 4 bases, with 15 bases between. Germline loops: CDR1 SGHTA, CDR2 FQGNSA. The CDR3 totals 16 residues. CDR3: CASSLASSAAAYGYTF. CDR3 coding DNA: TGTGCCAGCAGCTTAGCAAGTTCCGCTGCGGCCTATGGCTACACCTTC.

The gene calls are TRBV7-9 and TRBJ1-2; 11 positions match TRBD1. CDR1 and CDR2 from the germline V gene are SEHNR and FQNEAQ (reference sequence). The V segment lost 2 bases and the J segment 0 bases; nucleotides outside the gene matches: 5. CDR3 size: 17 residues. The CDR3, as DNA: TGTGCCAGCAGCTTAATTCCGGGACAGGGGGCTAACTATGGCTACACCTTC. Protein product: CASSLIPGQGANYGYTF.

V gene TRBV27 combines with J gene TRBJ1-4; TRBD1 agrees at 7 bases. The CDR3 covers 15 residues. Per germline, CDR1 MNHEY and CDR2 SMNVEV (reference sequence). J lost 5 bases, V lost 5 bases, and 8 bases had no gene match. CDR3 coding DNA: TGTGCCAGCAGTGCCAGGACAGGCGTGAATGAAAAACTGTTTTTT. Its protein product is CASSARTGVNEKLFF. Using reference TRBV27 and TRBJ1-4 for the parts outside the CDR3, the full variable domain is EAQVTQNPRYLITVTGKKLTVTCSQNMNHEYMSWYRQDPGLGLRQIYYSMNVEVTDKGDVPEGYKVSRKEKRNFPLILESPSPNQTSLYFCASSARTGVNEKLFFGSGTQLSVL.

The chain has TRBV10-3 and TRBJ2-1, with D maybe TRBD2 (8 bases). V was trimmed by 1 base and J by 9 bases, leaving 16 bases between them. CDR1 and CDR2 from the germline V gene are ENHRY and SYGVKD. The CDR3 length is 15 residues. Written as DNA, the CDR3 is TGTGCCATCAGTGAGTATAGCGGGACAGCAATTGAGCAGTTCTTC. Its protein is CAISEYSGTAIEQFF.

The CDR3 loop reads CAISETMTEPLFF. As DNA, the CDR3 is TGTGCCATCAGTGAGACCATGACAGAGCCCCTGTTCTTC. The chain is built from TRBV10-3 and TRBJ2-1; TRBD1 might be the D (5 bases). CDR3 length: 13 amino acids. The V end was cut by 2 bases, the J end by 15 bases, with 17 bases between. Germline V gene sequence: CDR1 ENHRY, CDR2 SYGVKD.

V and J are TRBV12-3 or TRBV12-4 and TRBJ1-1; 7 bases line up with TRBD1. This CDR3 has 13 amino acids. V was clipped by 6 bases and J by 5 bases; unmatched bases: 6. The chain's CDR3 is CASRHRGGTEAFF. DNA of the CDR3: TGTGCCAGCAGGCACAGGGGTGGGACTGAAGCTTTCTTT.

The gene calls are TRBV6-2 or TRBV6-3 and TRBJ1-1, with 8 bases aligning to TRBD1. The CDR3 contains 16 residues. Germline V lookup: CDR1 MNHEY, CDR2 SVGEGT. The V gene end was trimmed by 6 bases and the J gene end by 1 base; junction bases not matched to a gene: 10. This chain's CDR3 is CASSPGLQGGNTEAFF. The CDR3 DNA is TGTGCCAGCAGCCCGGGCCTACAGGGGGGGAACACTGAAGCTTTCTTT.

The genes are TRBV7-2 and TRBJ2-1, with 7 positions matching TRBD1. The V and J ends lost 4 bases and 3 bases, in that order; junction bases with no gene match: 12. This CDR3 is built from 17 residues. The germline V gene encodes CDR1 SGHTA and CDR2 FQGNSA. CDR3 sequence (DNA): TGTGCCAGCAGCTCAGAAATCCGGGACAGCGTCTACAATGAGCAGTTCTTC. Encoded protein: CASSSEIRDSVYNEQFF.

Regarding this clone: The junction and the germline gene differ at one end; a read error may be behind it. The chain joins TRBV6-5 to TRBJ1-2; TRBD1 agrees at 8 bases. Germline CDR1 and CDR2: MNHEY and SVGAGI. The CDR3 spans 15 residues. This CDR3 reads CASSYSYRGGYDYTF. CDR3 bases: TGTGCCAGCAGTTACTCTTACAGGGGGGGCTATGACTACACCTTC.

CDR3 sequence (DNA): TGCGCCAGCAGCCAAGATGTAGGCGGGACAGGATCTCAGCCCCAGCATTTT. This translates into CASSQDVGGTGSQPQHF. The rearrangement links TRBV4-1 to TRBJ1-5; 8 nucleotides agree with TRBD1. Germline V gene sequence: CDR1 MGHRA, CDR2 YSYEKL. Trimming cost V 0 bases and J 6 bases; bases outside gene matches: 10. The CDR3 sequence is 17 residues long.

V is TRBV12-3 or TRBV12-4 and J is TRBJ2-1; 10 bases are a match to TRBD2. The CDR3 is made up of 12 amino acids. Unmatched junction bases numbered 3, after V lost 2 bases and J lost 14 bases. DNA for the CDR3: TGTGCCAGCAGTTTAAGCGGGGGGGCCGAGTTCTTC. Its protein product is CASSLSGGAEFF.

The V gene is TRBV10-3, the J gene TRBJ1-5; the D gene is possibly TRBD1 (5 bases). The V gene's germline CDR1 is ENHRY and CDR2 SYGVKD. The CDR3 totals 15 residues. Deletions cut 0 bases from V and 5 bases from J, with 11 bases between. CDR3 sequence reads: CAISESWTQHQPQHF. The CDR3 nucleotides read TGTGCCATCAGTGAGTCGTGGACACAACATCAGCCCCAGCATTTT.

This clone was recorded once. The J gene is TRBJ2-7, the V gene TRBV5-1; possibly TRBD2 for D (7 bases). Germline-derived CDR1 and CDR2 are SGHRS and YFSETQ. The CDR3 is 16 amino acids. Trimming removed 0 bases at V and 2 bases at J, with 15 bases between. CDR3 in amino acids: CASSLAPGGATYEQYF. The DNA of the CDR3 is TGCGCCAGCAGCTTGGCACCTGGGGGGGCGACCTACGAGCAGTACTTC.

The chain combines TRBV4-1 with TRBJ1-2; the D is unclear. V shed 3 bases and J shed 4 bases, with 9 bases lying between them. CDR1 and CDR2 (germline): MGHRA, YSYEKL. The CDR3 consists of 13 residues. CDR3 bases: TGCGCCAGCAGCCAGGGAGAACTCTATGGCTACACCTTC. It yields the protein CASSQGELYGYTF.

The CDR3 is CASSYSQGRGYTF. The CDR3 bases are TGTGCCAGCAGTTACAGTCAGGGGAGAGGCTACACCTTC. This chain uses TRBV6-5 with TRBJ1-2, with D perhaps matching TRBD1 (6 bases). V was cut by 2 bases and J by 8 bases, with 12 bases left in between. CDR1 MNHEY and CDR2 SVGAGI come from the germline V gene. CDR3 length: 13 amino acids.

The chain couples TRBV19 to TRBJ1-1; D remains unclear. The length of the CDR3 is 14 residues. Trimming took off 3 bases at V and 0 bases at J, with 8 bases between the two ends. Germline CDR1 is LNHDA and CDR2 is SQIVND (reference sequence). CDR3: CASSMEAMNTEAFF. The CDR3 DNA follows: TGTGCCAGTAGTATGGAGGCCATGAACACTGAAGCTTTCTTT. The full variable domain, with the rest looked up from reference TRBV19 and TRBJ1-1, is DGGITQSPKYLFRKEGQNVTLSCEQNLNHDAMYWYRQDPGQGLRLIYYSQIVNDFQKGDIAEGYSVSREKKESFPLTVTSAQKNPTAFYLCASSMEAMNTEAFFGQGTRLTVV.

V is TRBV4-1 and J is TRBJ2-3, with 10 bases lining up with TRBD2. Trimming removed 4 bases from V and 4 bases from J; junction bases left unmatched: 2. Germline loops: CDR1 MGHRA, CDR2 YSYEKL. The CDR3 spans 14 residues. The DNA of the CDR3 is TGCGCCAGCAGCCCAGCGGGGGGGTCAGATACGCAGTATTTT. Its protein product is CASSPAGGSDTQYF.

The V gene is TRBV7-2, the J gene TRBJ1-1; D may be TRBD1 (6 bases). The V end was cut by 0 bases, the J end by 0 bases, with 8 bases between. This CDR3 has 15 amino acids. The germline CDR1 and CDR2 sequences are SGHTA and FQGNSA. Here the CDR3 DNA reads TGTGCCAGCAGCTTAGCGACAGGCATGAACACTGAAGCTTTCTTT. This gives the protein CASSLATGMNTEAFF. Variable domain in full (rest from reference TRBV7-2 and TRBJ1-1): GAGVSQSPSNKVTEKGKDVELRCDPISGHTALYWYRQSLGQGLEFLIYFQGNSAPDKSGLPSDRFSAERTGGSVSTLTIQRTQQEDSAVYLCASSLATGMNTEAFFGQGTRLTVV.

The chain couples TRBV5-4 to TRBJ1-2; 9 nucleotides match TRBD1. Germline trimming cut 3 bases from V and 3 bases from J; bases unmatched to any gene: 6. The CDR3 loop spans 15 amino acids. Germline lookup yields CDR1 SGHNT and CDR2 YYREEE (reference sequence). In nucleotides, the CDR3 is TGTGCCAGCAGCTCAGAGAGGGACAGGGACTATGGCTACACCTTC. Amino acid sequence: CASSSERDRDYGYTF.

This clone was recorded once. The gene calls are TRBV2 and TRBJ2-1; 7 nucleotides match TRBD2. In germline, CDR1 is SNHLY, CDR2 FYNNEI. The trim removed 4 bases at V and 6 bases at J, leaving 6 bases unmatched. The CDR3 length is 14 residues. This chain's CDR3 is CASSGRLAGNEQFF. DNA for the CDR3: TGTGCCAGCAGTGGGAGACTAGCAGGCAATGAGCAGTTCTTC.

This chain links TRBV7-9 with TRBJ2-5; maybe TRBD2 (5 bases). Looked up from germline, CDR1 is SEHNR and CDR2 is FQNEAQ (reference sequence). The CDR3 totals 14 residues. Trimming stripped 5 bases from V and 5 bases from J, with 15 bases between. As DNA, the CDR3 is TGTGCCAGCAGCCCCTCCGGAGGTGGGGAGACCCAGTACTTC. Amino acids: CASSPSGGGETQYF.

As regards this clone: One end of the junction is discordant with germline, which a read error may explain. The rearrangement joins TRBV19 to TRBJ2-1; 7 nucleotides match TRBD1. Germline values: CDR1 LNHDA, CDR2 SQIVND (reference sequence). The CDR3 has 14 residues. CDR3 coding DNA: TGTGCCAGTAGTTTAGACAGGGCCGCCAATGAGCAGTTCTTC. This encodes CASSLDRAANEQFF.

This clone was found once. The gene calls are TRBV3-1 (or the pseudogene TRBV3-2) and TRBJ1-3; 8 bases match TRBD1. The length of the CDR3 is 14 residues. The ends lost 4 bases at V and 4 bases at J; junction bases unmatched: 3. Germline V gene data show CDR1 as LGHDT and CDR2 as YNNKEL (reference sequence). In DNA form, the CDR3 reads TGTGCCAGCAGCCTCAGGGGGCAGGGAAACACCATATATTTT. It yields the protein CASSLRGQGNTIYF.

The gene calls are TRBV12-3 or TRBV12-4 and TRBJ2-1; D uncertain. Trimming shortened V by 3 bases and J by 6 bases, and 3 bases separated the two germline ends. This CDR3 comprises 11 residues. Here the CDR3 reads CASSFRNEQFF. The CDR3 nucleotides are TGTGCCAGCAGTTTTCGCAATGAGCAGTTCTTC.

The chain combines TRBV5-4 with TRBJ1-4, with D tentatively TRBD1 (5 bases). This CDR3 region has 15 residues. Germline values: CDR1 SGHNT, CDR2 YYREEE (reference sequence). V was cut by 2 bases and J by 4 bases, with 12 bases left in between. The CDR3 sequence is CASSFNVGVNEKLFF. For the CDR3, the DNA is TGTGCCAGCAGCTTCAATGTAGGGGTTAATGAAAAACTGTTTTTT.

V gene TRBV19 combines with J gene TRBJ2-3; weak D call: TRBD1 (7 bases). Trimming removed 1 base at V and 1 base at J, with 15 bases between. CDR3 length: 17 residues. Per germline, CDR1 LNHDA and CDR2 SQIVND (reference sequence). DNA for the CDR3: TGTGCCAGTAGTATAGGTGGAGGGGGCCGACGCACAGATACGCAGTATTTT. It is translated as CASSIGGGGRRTDTQYF.